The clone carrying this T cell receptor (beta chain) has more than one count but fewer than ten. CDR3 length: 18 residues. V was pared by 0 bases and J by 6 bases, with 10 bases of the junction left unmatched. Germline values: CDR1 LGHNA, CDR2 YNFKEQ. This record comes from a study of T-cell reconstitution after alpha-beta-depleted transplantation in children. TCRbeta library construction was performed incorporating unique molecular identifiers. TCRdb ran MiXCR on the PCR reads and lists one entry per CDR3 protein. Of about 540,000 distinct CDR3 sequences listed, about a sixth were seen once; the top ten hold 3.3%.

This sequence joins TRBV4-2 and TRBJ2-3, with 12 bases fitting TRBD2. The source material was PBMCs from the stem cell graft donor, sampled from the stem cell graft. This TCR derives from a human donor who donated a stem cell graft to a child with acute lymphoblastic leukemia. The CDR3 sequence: CASSQDVFGLAGGDTQYF. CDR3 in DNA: TGTGCCAGCAGCCAAGATGTTTTCGGCCTAGCGGGAGGGGATACGCAGTATTTT.